Listed below are T cell receptor beta chains from one sample, sequenced in a study of blood T cell repertoires in COVID-19. Only in-frame clones appear in the TCRdb table, and some are missing; sequencing was by immunoSEQ multiplex PCR. Of roughly 270,000 clones listed, 82% are singletons. Sample: PBMCs or T cells enriched from blood (not recorded which). Every receptor here comes from a man aged 35-49 years who had been exposed to COVID-19. Both conserved end residues are part of each CDR3. The D gene is left open where the match is weak. Part of the rows lack a size; the others show once, few, many or a class for expanded clones.

- TRBJ1-1 - TRBV30 TGTGCCTGCCGGGGAGGGGCTGAAGCTTTCTTT CACRGGAEAFF
TRBD1 TRBJ1-1 - TRBV10-2 TGCGCCAGCAGTGAGCAGGGGGCGAACACTGAAGCTTTCTTT CASSEQGANTEAFF
TRBD1 TRBJ1-2 - TRBV7-9 TGTGCCAGCAGCCCCGGACAGGGGGCACTCTATGGCTACACCTTC CASSPGQGALYGYTF
TRBD2 TRBJ2-2 - TRBV24-1 TGTGCCACCAGTGACCCTGGACTAGCGGCTGGGGAGCTGTTTTTT CATSDPGLAAGELFF
TRBD1 TRBJ2-7 few TRBV10-3 TGTGCCATCAGCGCTGACAGGGCGAACTCCTACGAGCAGTACTTC CAISADRANSYEQYF
- TRBJ1-5 - TRBV10-3 TGTGCCATCAGCGAGGGGGGGGCAGACGGCAATCAGCCCCAGCATTTT CAISEGGADGNQPQHF
- TRBJ2-7 - TRBV27 TGTGCCAGCAGTTTCGGGACGGGAGACTACGAGCAGTACTTC CASSFGTGDYEQYF
TRBD1 TRBJ1-6 - TRBV18 TGTGCCAGCAACAGGGGGCTAAGCTCCTATAATTCACCCCTCCACTTT CASNRGLSSYNSPLHF
- TRBJ1-2 once TRBV3-1/TRBV3-2 TGTGCCAGCAGCCAAGATCGCCTAGGGGGGGTCGGCTATGGCTACACCTTC CASSQDRLGGVGYGYTF
- TRBJ1-1 once TRBV27 TGTGCCAGCAGTAGGGGGACCTTGGGAGACACTGAAGCTTTCTTT CASSRGTLGDTEAFF
- TRBJ2-6 - TRBV2 TGTGCCAGCAGTAGACAGGAAATCTCTGGGGCCAACGTCCTGACTTTC CASSRQEISGANVLTF
- TRBJ2-5 - TRBV7-9 TGTGCCAGCAGCTCCCTAGCGACGGCGGAGACCCAGTACTTC CASSSLATAETQYF
- TRBJ1-4 few TRBV29-1 TGCACTTCACAGGGCCGTGATGAAAAACTGTTTTTT CTSQGRDEKLFF
TRBD2 TRBJ2-1 - TRBV4-1 TGCGCCAGCAGTCACCTAGCGGGAGGGTACAATGAGCAGTTCTTC CASSHLAGGYNEQFF
TRBD1 TRBJ2-1 - TRBV30 TGTGCCTGGGGGACAGTAGTCAATGAGCAGTTCTTC CAWGTVVNEQFF
- TRBJ2-1 - TRBV12-5 TGTGCTAGTCGCCCCTGGCGGGCCTCCTACAATGAGCAGTTCTTC CASRPWRASYNEQFF
- TRBJ1-4 - TRBV7-9 TGTGCCAGCAGCTTTGCCGAGTTAACTAATGAAAAACTGTTTTTT CASSFAELTNEKLFF
TRBD2 TRBJ2-1 many TRBV3-1/TRBV3-2 TGTGCCAGCAGCCAAGTGGCTAGCGGGAGCGGCGAGCAGTTCTTC CASSQVASGSGEQFF
TRBD1 TRBJ2-7 - TRBV6-5 TGTGCCAGCAGTTCCACGCCGACAGGGTTCGCGTACGAGCAGTACTTC CASSSTPTGFAYEQYF
- TRBJ1-2 - TRBV10-3 TGTGCCATCAGTGAGCAGAACTATGGCTACACCTTC CAISEQNYGYTF
TRBD1 TRBJ1-5 - TRBV24-1 TGTGCCACCAGTGATTCCACAGGGGCCCCGAATCAGCCCCAGCATTTT CATSDSTGAPNQPQHF